This is a list of T cell receptor beta chains from one sample in a study of T cell repertoires in cytomegalovirus infection. TCRdb passed the reads through MiXCR, listing each CDR3 protein once. This sample has roughly 760,000 distinct CDR3 sequences, with 35% to 40% found just once. The sample comprised PBMCs. These TCRs come from a human donor in good health (CMV status not recorded). Some clones in this sample may be carry-over from other donors' samples. Each CDR3 is given with its conserved first and last residue. The D gene is left open where the match is weak. The listing skips clone size in some rows; elsewhere it reads once, few, many or a size class.

j_gene	d_gene	v_gene	abundance	CDR3nt	CDR3aa
TRBJ2-3	TRBD2	TRBV2	.	TGTGCCAGCATAATCGGGGAAAGGACTAGCGGGAGAACAGATACGCAGTATTTT	CASIIGERTSGRTDTQYF
TRBJ2-7	.	TRBV7-9	.	TGTGCCAGCAGCTTAGCGGCCAGGGACGAGCAGTACTTC	CASSLAARDEQYF
TRBJ2-2	.	TRBV28	.	TGTGCCAGCAGTTTCAGGGGGGCTATCGGGGAGCTGTTTTTT	CASSFRGAIGELFF
TRBJ1-2	.	TRBV11-2	.	TGTGCCAGCAGTTGGTCTGGGGGGCCTCCTAACTATGGCTACACCTTC	CASSWSGGPPNYGYTF
TRBJ2-3	.	TRBV7-2	few	TGTGCCAGCAGCTTTATGAGTCTTGGGGTCACAGATACGCAGTATTTT	CASSFMSLGVTDTQYF
TRBJ1-1	.	TRBV28	.	TGTGCCAGCAGTAGAAATGTCGGGTTTGCAGCTTTCTTT	CASSRNVGFAAFF
TRBJ1-1	.	TRBV14	.	TGTGCCAGCAGCCAACCAGGGTTAGGACCGAACACTGAAGCTTTCTTT	CASSQPGLGPNTEAFF
TRBJ1-5	TRBD1	TRBV7-6	once	TGTGCCAGCAGCTCAGGCAGGGGGGTCCATCAGCCCCAGCATTTT	CASSSGRGVHQPQHF
TRBJ1-5	.	TRBV15	.	TGTGCCACCAGCAGAGATAACGGGGCCTGGGAGCCCCAGCATTTT	CATSRDNGAWEPQHF
TRBJ1-2	.	TRBV12-3/TRBV12-4	many	TGTGCCAGCAGCTATCTCTATGGCTACACCTTC	CASSYLYGYTF
TRBJ1-5	.	TRBV4-1	.	TGTGCCAGCAGCCAAGAAGAGAATCAGCCCCAGCATTTT	CASSQEENQPQHF
TRBJ1-1	.	TRBV4-1	.	TGCGCCAGCAGCCAAGACCCGATGGGAGCTGAAGCTTTCTTT	CASSQDPMGAEAFF
TRBJ1-1	.	TRBV6-2/TRBV6-3	.	TGTGCCAGCACCTACGGGCAGTACACTGAAGCTTTCTTT	CASTYGQYTEAFF
TRBJ1-4	TRBD1	TRBV12-3/TRBV12-4	few	TGTGCCAGCAGTTTTTCAGGGGGCGGTGAAAAACTGTTTTTT	CASSFSGGGEKLFF
TRBJ2-7	.	TRBV2	.	TGTGCCAGCAGGCTAGAGGACGGGGACGGTTACGAGCAGTACTTC	CASRLEDGDGYEQYF
TRBJ2-3	TRBD2	TRBV20-1	few	TGCAGTGCTAGCGGCGGGGGGGCCGCAGATACGCAGTATTTT	CSASGGGAADTQYF
TRBJ1-5	.	TRBV4-1	.	TGCGCCAGCATCCTTTCTCCGGGAGCCAATCAGCCCCAGCATTTT	CASILSPGANQPQHF
TRBJ2-1	.	TRBV6-2/TRBV6-3	few	TGTGCCAGCAGGAGGACAGCCTCCTACAATGAGCAGTTCTTC	CASRRTASYNEQFF
TRBJ2-3	.	TRBV7-6	many	TGTGCCAGCAGCTTTTACACCTCTCCTAGCACAGATACGCAGTATTTT	CASSFYTSPSTDTQYF
TRBJ1-1	.	TRBV12-3/TRBV12-4	.	TGTGCCAGCAAAAGGACTGGGACTGAAGCTTTCTTT	CASKRTGTEAFF
TRBJ2-1	TRBD1	TRBV12-3/TRBV12-4	few	TGTGCCAGCAGTTCCCGGGACAGGGGGTACAATGAGCAGTTCTTC	CASSSRDRGYNEQFF
TRBJ1-1	.	TRBV2	few	TGTGCCAGCAGTGACGGAAGGAACACTGAAGCTTTCTTT	CASSDGRNTEAFF
TRBJ2-5	.	TRBV24-1	.	TGTGCCACCAGTTTCGCCGGGACGGTGGAAGAGACCCAGTACTTC	CATSFAGTVEETQYF
TRBJ1-1	TRBD1	TRBV10-2	.	TGCGCCAGCAGCCCGGGACAGTTTGAAGCTTTCTTT	CASSPGQFEAFF
TRBJ2-3	.	TRBV5-1	.	TGCGCCAGCAGCTTGCCCCAGCACAGATCAGATACGCAGTATTTT	CASSLPQHRSDTQYF
TRBJ1-5	TRBD1	TRBV2	.	TGTGCCAGCAGCCAACCACAGGACAGGGCAACTGATCAGCCCCAGCATTTT	CASSQPQDRATDQPQHF
TRBJ2-3	.	TRBV27	.	TGTGCCAGCAGTTTCATTTTGTTTGGCGAACCAGATACGCAGTATTTT	CASSFILFGEPDTQYF
TRBJ2-1	.	TRBV20-1	.	TGCAGTGCTAGTCCTCCGCGGGAATACCGGGAGCAGTTCTTC	CSASPPREYREQFF